The 15 T cell receptor beta chains presented below share a single source sample, sequenced in a study of T cells after yellow fever vaccination. TCRdb reanalysed the 5' RACE reads using MiXCR and keeps one entry per CDR3 protein. The sample has more than 95,000 distinct CDR3 sequences; roughly 6.8% are singletons. Source: CD4+ T cells sorted from PBMCs, taken roughly 47 days after the first yellow fever vaccination. These receptors all stem from a man in his late teens or twenties who received the YFV17D yellow fever vaccine.

The sample holds a few counts of this clonotype. J is TRBJ2-1 and V is TRBV7-2; 8 bases line up with TRBD2. From germline, CDR1 is SGHTA and CDR2 FQGNSA. The CDR3 has 15 amino acids. J was trimmed by 6 bases and V by 5 bases; bases with no gene match: 9. The CDR3 DNA reads TGTGCCAGCAGCCCCCGGGGGGGTTCACTCAATGAGCAGTTCTTC. This gives the protein CASSPRGGSLNEQFF.

This clonotype was seen at least ten times. The gene calls are TRBV12-3 or TRBV12-4 and TRBJ2-3, with D uncertain. Trimming cost V 5 bases and J 4 bases, with 4 bases left between them. This CDR3 is 11 amino acids long. CDR3 DNA sequence: TGTGCCAGCAGTAACTCAGATACGCAGTATTTT. Translating it yields CASSNSDTQYF.

In this sample, this clonotype turned up many times. The chain links TRBV4-3 to TRBJ1-2; 9 bases are a match to TRBD1. V dropped 0 bases and J dropped 2; count of bases not matched to a gene: 10. The CDR3 runs to 18 residues. Germline V gene sequence: CDR1 LGHNA, CDR2 YSLEER. The CDR3 DNA reads as TGCGCCAGCAGCCAAGATACTTCTTCACAGGGGGCGAACTATGGCTACACCTTC. Translation: CASSQDTSSQGANYGYTF.

At least ten counts were recorded for this clonotype. The rearrangement joins TRBV7-3 to TRBJ2-3; D could derive from TRBD1 or TRBD2 (5 bases each). V gave up 3 bases and J gave up 5 bases, with 9 bases separating them. CDR1 SGHTA and CDR2 FQGTGA come from the germline V gene. The CDR3 contains 13 residues. DNA of the CDR3: TGTGCCAGCAGCTTGGGGGTTAAAGATACGCAGTATTTT. Translating gives CASSLGVKDTQYF.

This clonotype showed up many times. V gene TRBV7-9 combines with J gene TRBJ2-5, with D maybe TRBD1 (6 bases). Trimming shortened V by 6 bases and J by 1 base, and 12 bases separated the two germline ends. Germline CDR1 SEHNR, CDR2 FQNEAQ (reference sequence). The CDR3 extends over 14 amino acids. The CDR3 coding sequence is TGTGCCAGCAGAAAGACAGGACCCCAAGAGACCCAGTACTTC. Encoded protein: CASRKTGPQETQYF.

CDR3 sequence: CASTIGLGQPQHF. The CDR3, as DNA: TGTGCCAGCACCATTGGATTGGGTCAGCCCCAGCATTTT. The chain couples TRBV12-3 or TRBV12-4 to TRBJ1-5; no clear D gene. The CDR3 sequence is 13 residues long. V gave up 7 bases and J gave up 6 bases, with 13 bases separating them.

This clonotype has a count of ten or more. The chain joins TRBV7-8 to TRBJ2-1; D could derive from TRBD1 or TRBD2 (6 bases each). Trimming left V 1 base short and J 3 bases short, with 16 bases between. The CDR3 contains 17 residues. Germline CDR1 reads SGHVS; CDR2 reads FQNEAQ. The CDR3 region is CASSLGGPGASYNEQFF. CDR3 nucleotides: TGTGCCAGCAGCTTAGGGGGACCGGGGGCCAGCTACAATGAGCAGTTCTTC.

This clonotype showed up many times. This sequence joins TRBV6-5 and TRBJ2-2, with D possibly TRBD1 on 6 matching bases. This CDR3 has 14 amino acids. CDR1 and CDR2 (germline): MNHEY, SVGAGI. CDR3 nucleotides: TGTACGACCTCTGGGGGCTGGAGCACCGGGGAGCTGTTTTTT. As protein: CTTSGGWSTGELFF.

The gene calls are TRBV12-3 or TRBV12-4 and TRBJ2-1; D gene uncertain. V shed 6 bases and J shed 8 bases, with 14 bases lying between them. This CDR3 region has 13 residues. The CDR3 nucleotides are TGTGCCAGCAGCCGTACGGTCCCCGATGAGCAGTTCTTC. It encodes CASSRTVPDEQFF.

This clonotype has ten or more counts. The CDR3 nucleotides read TGTGCCAGCAGCTGGGACAGGCCCAATGAGCAGTTCTTC. This codes for CASSWDRPNEQFF. The rearrangement uses TRBV7-2 and TRBJ2-1, with TRBD1 identical over 8 bases. The CDR3 has 13 amino acids. With 4 bases clipped from V and 6 bases from J, the junction kept 2 bases outside the gene matches. Germline values: CDR1 SGHTA, CDR2 FQGNSA.

There are many counts of this clonotype. This sequence joins TRBV18 and TRBJ2-5; 8 bases match TRBD1. The junction had 3 bases not matched to a gene; V was cut back by 8 bases and J by 1 base. CDR1 and CDR2 from the germline V gene are KGHSH and LQKENI. The CDR3 totals 13 residues. CDR3 sequence: CASTGGSQETQYF. The CDR3 nucleotides are TGTGCCAGCACAGGGGGGAGCCAAGAGACCCAGTACTTC.

This clonotype was seen at least ten times. This chain uses TRBV5-1 with TRBJ2-1, with 7 bases lining up with TRBD1. V shed 4 bases, J shed 8 bases, and the junction held 9 bases outside the gene matches. This CDR3 spans 14 amino acids. Germline-derived CDR1 and CDR2 are SGHRS and YFSETQ. The CDR3 protein is CASSGTAGVDEQFF. DNA for the CDR3: TGCGCCAGCAGCGGGACAGCCGGGGTCGATGAGCAGTTCTTC.

This clonotype was seen many times. V and J are TRBV10-3 and TRBJ1-4; TRBD1 agrees at 7 bases. The CDR3 covers 14 residues. The germline CDR1 and CDR2 sequences are ENHRY and SYGVKD. Trimming at V came to 6 bases and at J to 4 bases, leaving 5 bases not matched to a gene. For the CDR3, the DNA is TGTGCCATCAGGGGGACAGCCGTTAATGAAAAACTGTTTTTT. It translates to CAIRGTAVNEKLFF.

The chain joins TRBV7-2 to TRBJ1-4, with D possibly TRBD1 on 6 matching bases. This CDR3 has 16 residues. The ends were cut back, 5 bases at V and 7 bases at J, with 20 bases in the middle. CDR1 is SGHTA, CDR2 FQGNSA, per germline. The DNA of the CDR3 is TGTGCCAGCAGCCCGGAGGGAGGGGGTCTTGTTGAAAAACTGTTTTTT. Encoded protein: CASSPEGGGLVEKLFF.

This clonotype was counted ten times or more. V usage is TRBV15 and J usage is TRBJ2-7, with TRBD2 as a possible D gene (6 bases). The CDR3 has 14 residues. Trimming shortened V by 2 bases and J by 6 bases, and 14 bases separated the two germline ends. Germline values: CDR1 LNHNV, CDR2 YYDKDF (reference sequence). CDR3 region: CATSRQPQGGEQYV. The CDR3 bases are TGTGCCACCAGCAGACAGCCCCAGGGAGGCGAGCAGTACGTC.